Listed here are 13 T cell receptor beta chains from one sample, sequenced in a study of Ad26.COV2.S vaccination and SARS-CoV-2 variants. Indicated treatment: roughly 20 received Ad26.COV2.S at low or high dose, single or two shots; about 5 received placebo; per-sample allocation not given. On day 63 after the first injection, vaccine and placebo recipients gave samples. Here immunoSEQ multiplex PCR was the method, and the copy in TCRdb shows in-frame clones only, minus some. The sample records 400,000 to 450,000 clones, over 80% being singletons. Sequencing was performed on peripheral blood, taken in a trial of Ad26.COV2.S vaccine versus placebo. The receptors originated from a person aged 18-60 years who received the Ad26.COV2.S COVID-19 vaccine or a placebo.

The gene calls are TRBV7-2 and TRBJ1-2; no clear D gene. This CDR3 comprises 14 residues. The V gene lost 4 bases and the J gene lost 2 bases, with 11 bases spanning the gap. CDR1 SGHTA and CDR2 FQGNSA come from the germline V gene. The CDR3 sequence: CASSWQAENYGYTF. The CDR3 DNA reads TGTGCCAGCAGCTGGCAGGCGGAGAACTATGGCTACACCTTC.

The J gene is TRBJ1-1, the V gene TRBV30; TRBD1 is a possible D gene (5 bases). Trimming cost V 4 bases and J 1 base, with 13 bases left between them. CDR1 GTSNPN and CDR2 SVGIG come from the germline V gene (reference sequence). The CDR3 covers 14 residues. CDR3 in DNA: TGTGCCTGGACGAGACAGTTCCCGAACACTGAAGCTTTCTTT. Protein: CAWTRQFPNTEAFF.

The chain links TRBV28 to TRBJ1-1; D is perhaps TRBD1 (5 bases). Germline CDR1 and CDR2: MDHEN and SYDVKM. CDR3 length: 14 amino acids. Trimming pared 5 bases from V and 3 bases from J, leaving 13 bases between. CDR3 coding DNA: TGTGCCAGCAGTGGACTAGACAGATACACTGAAGCTTTCTTT. This gives the protein CASSGLDRYTEAFF.

The V and J genes are TRBV29-1 and TRBJ1-1, with D tentatively TRBD1 (6 bases). Germline V gene lookup returns CDR1 SQVTM and CDR2 ANQGSEA. V lost 4 bases, J lost 4 bases, and 13 bases lay in between. The CDR3 has 13 residues. As DNA, the CDR3 is TGCAGCGTTGTCGGGGGCCTGAGCACTGAAGCTTTCTTT. It encodes CSVVGGLSTEAFF.

This clone has a single count. The chain has TRBV9 and TRBJ1-4; D is possibly TRBD1 (5 bases). Germline assignment: CDR1 SGDLS and CDR2 YYNGEE. The CDR3 is 15 residues long. Trimming took 2 bases from V and 7 from J, leaving 15 bases between them. The DNA of the CDR3 is TGTGCCAGCAGCGTTTTGGGGGTGAAGGGTGAAAAACTGTTTTTT. Its translation: CASSVLGVKGEKLFF.

The CDR3 loop reads CASSFGTDYEQYF. In DNA, the CDR3 is TGTGCCAGCAGTTTTGGGACCGACTACGAGCAGTACTTC. J is TRBJ2-7 and V is TRBV27, with D perhaps given as TRBD1 or TRBD2 (5 bases each). The germline V gene has CDR1 MNHEY and CDR2 SMNVEV (reference sequence). Trimming stripped 3 bases from V and 3 bases from J, with 9 bases between. The CDR3 contains 13 residues.

The genes are TRBV11-2 and TRBJ2-7, with D possibly matching TRBD1 (6 bases). V was pared by 2 bases and J by 1 base, with 21 bases between. Germline V lookup: CDR1 SGHAT, CDR2 FQNNGV. This CDR3 spans 18 amino acids. Written as DNA, the CDR3 is TGTGCCAGCAGCTTAAACTCAGTTGGCAGGGGATTATCCTACGAGCAGTACTTC. Its protein is CASSLNSVGRGLSYEQYF. The full variable domain, rest sourced from reference TRBV11-2 and TRBJ2-7, is EAGVAQSPRYKIIEKRQSVAFWCNPISGHATLYWYQQILGQGPKLLIQFQNNGVVDDSQLPKDRFSAERLKGVDSTLKIQPAKLEDSAVYLCASSLNSVGRGLSYEQYFGPGTRLTVT.

The rearrangement joins TRBV19 to TRBJ2-3; weak D call: TRBD1 (5 bases). The CDR3 consists of 13 residues. CDR1 is LNHDA, CDR2 SQIVND, per germline (reference sequence). V was cut by 4 bases and J by 4 bases, with 9 bases left in between. The DNA of the CDR3 is TGTGCCAGTAGTAATCTGGGGCCAGATACGCAGTATTTT. Amino acids: CASSNLGPDTQYF.

The chain couples TRBV5-6 to TRBJ1-5; D gene uncertain. Trimming cost V 1 base and J 0 bases, with 8 bases left between them. Germline lookup yields CDR1 SGHDT and CDR2 YYEEEE. CDR3 length: 15 amino acids. In DNA form, the CDR3 reads TGTGCCAGCAGCTTGCTGCTATATAGCAATCAGCCCCAGCATTTT. Translation: CASSLLLYSNQPQHF.

This clone was counted once. The chain has TRBV6-5 and TRBJ1-3; tentatively, D is TRBD1 (6 bases). V was shortened by 6 bases and J by 4 bases, with 13 bases between the two germline ends. Germline CDR1 MNHEY, CDR2 SVGAGI. The CDR3 is made up of 14 amino acids. The CDR3 DNA is TGTGCCAGCAGAAGGGACACAGCCGGAAACACCATATATTTT. Protein: CASRRDTAGNTIYF.

The V gene is TRBV5-1, the J gene TRBJ1-1; tentative D call: TRBD1 (6 bases). CDR1 and CDR2 from the germline V gene are SGHRS and YFSETQ. The CDR3 extends over 14 amino acids. V lost 2 bases to trimming and J lost 6 bases, with 14 bases between them. This CDR3 reads CASSFTGTTAEAFF. The CDR3 DNA reads as TGCGCCAGCAGCTTCACAGGGACCACTGCTGAAGCTTTCTTT. The whole variable domain, filled in from reference TRBV5-1 and TRBJ1-1, reads KAGVTQTPRYLIKTRGQQVTLSCSPISGHRSVSWYQQTPGQGLQFLFEYFSETQRNKGNFPGRFSGRQFSNSRSEMNVSTLELGDSALYLCASSFTGTTAEAFFGQGTRLTVV.

This chain uses TRBV19 with TRBJ1-1; no clear D. Germline values: CDR1 LNHDA, CDR2 SQIVND (reference sequence). The V end was cut by 4 bases, the J end by 7 bases, with 13 bases between. CDR3 length: 13 amino acids. The chain's CDR3 is CASSTQLHGEAFF. The CDR3 DNA follows: TGTGCCAGTAGTACCCAACTACACGGTGAAGCTTTCTTT.

J is TRBJ2-1 and V is TRBV4-3; D is unresolved. Germline CDR1 and CDR2: LGHNA and YSLEER. Between the trimmed V and J ends, which lost 2 bases and 8 bases, there was a span of 7 bases. There are 12 residues in the CDR3. This CDR3 is CASSQYSHEQFF. CDR3 in DNA: TGCGCCAGCAGCCAATATTCCCATGAGCAGTTCTTC.